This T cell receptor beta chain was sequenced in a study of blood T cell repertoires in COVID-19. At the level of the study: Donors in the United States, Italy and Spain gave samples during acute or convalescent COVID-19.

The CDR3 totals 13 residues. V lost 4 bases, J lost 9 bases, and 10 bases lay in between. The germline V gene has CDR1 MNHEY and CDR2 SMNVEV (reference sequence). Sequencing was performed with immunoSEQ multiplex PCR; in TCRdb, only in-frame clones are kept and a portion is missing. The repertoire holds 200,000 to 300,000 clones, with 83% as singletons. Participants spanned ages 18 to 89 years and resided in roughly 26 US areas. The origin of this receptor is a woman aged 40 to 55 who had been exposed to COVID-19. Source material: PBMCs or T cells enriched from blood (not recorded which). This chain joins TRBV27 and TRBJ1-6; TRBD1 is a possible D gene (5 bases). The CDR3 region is CASSWGTGSPLHF. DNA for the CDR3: TGTGCCAGCAGTTGGGGAACAGGTTCACCCCTCCACTTT.